A selection of T cell receptor beta chains follows, all from one sample in a study of blood T cell repertoires in COVID-19. Libraries were prepared by immunoSEQ multiplex PCR; TCRdb keeps only in-frame clonotypes and omits some of them. Of approximately 50,000 clones listed, over 75% are singletons. Sequenced sample: peripheral blood. The receptors shown here come from a man in his sixties or seventies with active COVID-19. Both conserved end residues are part of each CDR3. The D gene is left open where the match is weak. The listing skips clone size in some rows; elsewhere it reads once, few, many or a size class.

TRBV5-1	TRBJ1-2	TRBD1	NA	TGCGCCAGCAGCTTGGCCTCGGGACAGGGCTATGGCTACACCTTC	CASSLASGQGYGYTF
TRBV27	TRBJ1-2	NA	NA	TGTGCCAGCAGTTTATCACAGGGCTATGGCTACACCTTC	CASSLSQGYGYTF
TRBV18	TRBJ2-6	TRBD1	NA	TGTGCCAGCTCACCCCCGGGACAGACACTCTCTGGGGCCAACGTCCTGACTTTC	CASSPPGQTLSGANVLTF
TRBV5-4	TRBJ2-3	NA	NA	TGTGCCAGCAGCAGCGGGACAGATACGCAGTATTTT	CASSSGTDTQYF
TRBV11-2	TRBJ1-3	NA	few	TGTGCCAGCAGCTTAAGGGGGACTGGAAACACCATATATTTT	CASSLRGTGNTIYF
TRBV6-4	TRBJ2-2	TRBD1	NA	TGTGCCAGCAGTCCCGGGACAGCGAACACCGGGGAGCTGTTTTTT	CASSPGTANTGELFF
TRBV12-3/TRBV12-4	TRBJ1-4	TRBD1	few	TGTGCCAGCAGTAGGACAGGCGAAAAACTGTTTTTT	CASSRTGEKLFF
TRBV5-4	TRBJ1-5	TRBD1	NA	TGTGCCAGCAGCCTGGGACAGATTAGCAATCAGCCCCAGCATTTT	CASSLGQISNQPQHF
TRBV5-6	TRBJ2-5	TRBD1	NA	TGTGCCAGCAGCTTGGGACAGGGAGTGACCCAGTACTTC	CASSLGQGVTQYF
TRBV6-6	TRBJ2-1	TRBD2	NA	TGTGCCAGCAGCCCGGGGGGGGCAGCCTACAATGAGCAGTTCTTC	CASSPGGAAYNEQFF
TRBV10-3	TRBJ2-7	NA	NA	TGTGCCATCACCGGAGGGGGGGTGCAGTACTTC	CAITGGGVQYF
TRBV7-2	TRBJ2-2	TRBD2	NA	TGTGCCAGCAGCTTGACGGGACTACGAGCCGGGGAGCTGTTTTTT	CASSLTGLRAGELFF
TRBV4-1	TRBJ1-5	NA	NA	TGCGCCAGCAGCCAAGCGGGGGATCAGCCCCAGCATTTT	CASSQAGDQPQHF
TRBV6-2/TRBV6-3	TRBJ2-7	TRBD2	NA	TGTGCCAGCAGTTATATAGCGGGGAGCTCCTACGAGCAGTACTTC	CASSYIAGSSYEQYF
TRBV24-1	TRBJ2-3	NA	NA	TGTGCCACCAGTGACCGTCGAGGGCCACGGGCAGATACGCAGTATTTT	CATSDRRGPRADTQYF
TRBV6-5	TRBJ1-6	NA	NA	TGTGCCAGCAGATTTCCAGGCGCTTATTCACCCCTCCACTTT	CASRFPGAYSPLHF
TRBV5-4	TRBJ1-6	NA	NA	TGTGCCAGCACCAACTGGGGAGTAACTTATTCACCCCTCCACTTT	CASTNWGVTYSPLHF
TRBV6-5	TRBJ1-5	TRBD1	NA	TGTGCCAGCAGGACAGGGGGTCAGCCCCAGCATTTT	CASRTGGQPQHF
TRBV3-1/TRBV3-2	TRBJ2-7	TRBD2	NA	TGTGCCAGCAGCCTCGGACTAGCCGAAACCTACGAGCAGTACTTC	CASSLGLAETYEQYF
TRBV19	TRBJ1-5	NA	NA	TGTGCCAGCGGTGTCGGCGGGGATCAGCCCCAGCATTTT	CASGVGGDQPQHF
TRBV7-3	TRBJ2-5	TRBD2	few	TGTGCCAGCAGCCCTGCCAGCGGGGGGGCCGAGACCCAGTACTTC	CASSPASGGAETQYF
TRBV3-1/TRBV3-2	TRBJ1-4	TRBD1	once	TGTGCCAGCAGCCTCAGGACAGGGACAGCATCTAATGAAAAACTGTTTTTT	CASSLRTGTASNEKLFF
TRBV16	TRBJ1-1	TRBD1	NA	TGTGCCAGCAGCCCCGGGACAGGGCCCAACACTGAAGCTTTCTTT	CASSPGTGPNTEAFF
TRBV6-2/TRBV6-3	TRBJ2-7	NA	NA	TGTGCCAGCAGCATTACATGGAGTCGCGAGCAGTACTTC	CASSITWSREQYF
TRBV3-1/TRBV3-2	TRBJ1-2	TRBD1	NA	TGTGCCAGCAGGGCTGGACAGGGGGCAACGAGAGGCTACACCTTC	CASRAGQGATRGYTF
TRBV27	TRBJ1-5	TRBD1	NA	TGTGCCAGCAGTTCCCCGGACAGGTACCAGCCCCAGCATTTT	CASSSPDRYQPQHF
TRBV5-5	TRBJ1-4	NA	NA	TGTGCCAGCAGCTTGCTCCCGCAGGGGAATGTTGAAAAACTGTTTTTT	CASSLLPQGNVEKLFF
TRBV14	TRBJ1-6	TRBD1	NA	TGTGCCAGCAGCCCTGACAGGGGGCAAAGTTCACCCCTCCACTTT	CASSPDRGQSSPLHF
TRBV4-2	TRBJ2-2	NA	few	TGTGCCAGCAGCCAAGAGGGTAGAGGTTACCCCGGGGAGCTGTTTTTT	CASSQEGRGYPGELFF
TRBV3-1/TRBV3-2	TRBJ1-6	NA	medium-sized	TGTGCCAGCAGCCAAGTCGGTAGGGGTAGGGGCTCCTATAATTCACCCCTCCACTTT	CASSQVGRGRGSYNSPLHF
TRBV7-2	TRBJ1-5	NA	NA	TGTGCCAGCAGCACCGCGACAGAACGGCCCCAGCATTTT	CASSTATERPQHF
TRBV6-5	TRBJ1-5	NA	NA	TGTGCCAGCACCCCAGATGCAAATCAGCCCCAGCATTTT	CASTPDANQPQHF
TRBV7-9	TRBJ1-1	TRBD1	once	TGTGCCAGCAAAGGACAGGCAACTGAAGCTTTCTTT	CASKGQATEAFF
TRBV7-2	TRBJ2-4	NA	NA	TGTGCCAGCAGCTTCCGCGGGGCTGATGGCATTCAGTACTTC	CASSFRGADGIQYF
TRBV5-1	TRBJ2-5	TRBD1	once	TGCGCCAGCAGCATTTCCGGGACAGGAGGCGAGACCCAGTACTTC	CASSISGTGGETQYF
TRBV2	TRBJ2-6	NA	NA	TGTGCCAGCAGTGTGGGCCGAAGCTCTGGGGCCAACGTCCTGACTTTC	CASSVGRSSGANVLTF